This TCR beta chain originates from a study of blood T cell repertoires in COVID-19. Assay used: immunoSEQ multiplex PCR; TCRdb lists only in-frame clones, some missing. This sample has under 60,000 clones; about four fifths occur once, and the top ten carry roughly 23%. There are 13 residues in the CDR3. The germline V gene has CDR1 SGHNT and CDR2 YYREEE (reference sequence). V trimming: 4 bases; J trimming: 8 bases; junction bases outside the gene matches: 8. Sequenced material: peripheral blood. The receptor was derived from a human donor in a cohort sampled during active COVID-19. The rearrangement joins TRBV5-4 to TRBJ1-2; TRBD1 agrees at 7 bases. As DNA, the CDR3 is TGTGCCAGCAGCGAGACAAGGGGGCTCGGCTACACCTTC. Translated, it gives CASSETRGLGYTF.